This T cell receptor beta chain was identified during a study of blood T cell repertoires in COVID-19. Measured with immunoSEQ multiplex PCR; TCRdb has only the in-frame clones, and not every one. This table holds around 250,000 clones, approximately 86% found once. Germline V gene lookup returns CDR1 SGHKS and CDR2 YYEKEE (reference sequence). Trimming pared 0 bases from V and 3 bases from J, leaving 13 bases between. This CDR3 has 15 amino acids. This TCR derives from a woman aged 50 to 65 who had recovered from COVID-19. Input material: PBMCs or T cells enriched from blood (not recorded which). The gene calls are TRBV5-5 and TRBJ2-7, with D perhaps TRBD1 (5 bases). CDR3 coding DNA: TGTGCCAGCAGCTTGGCGGGTAGGGGATACTACGAGCAGTACTTC. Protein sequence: CASSLAGRGYYEQYF.